These 8 T cell receptor beta chains were sequenced from one sample in a study of blood T cell repertoires in COVID-19 (dated by TCRdb to 2020 to 2021). Library preparation used the immunoSEQ multiplex PCR assay. Not all clones reach the TCRdb copy of this immuneACCESS table, which keeps in-frame sequences only. Checked studies attribute under half of the gap to unresolved V genes and leave the rest unexplained. Counted in this sample were roughly 150,000 clones; around 87% of them appeared once. The top ten constitute under 3% of the sample. Material for sequencing was peripheral blood. The receptor set was obtained from a woman older than 75 with COVID-19, enrolled during active disease.

The V gene is TRBV9, the J gene TRBJ1-5; 9 positions agree with TRBD1. CDR3 length: 15 residues. V was clipped by 0 bases and J by 3 bases; unmatched bases: 1. Germline V CDR1 and CDR2: SGDLS, YYNGEE. The CDR3 here is CASSVGQGDNQPQHF. CDR3 nucleotides: TGTGCCAGCAGCGTAGGACAGGGGGACAATCAGCCCCAGCATTTT.

The chain is built from TRBV19 and TRBJ2-7; possible D gene TRBD2, 7 bases. Germline loops: CDR1 LNHDA, CDR2 SQIVND (reference sequence). Trimming pared 2 bases from V and 3 bases from J, leaving 14 bases between. The CDR3 runs to 15 residues. The CDR3 is CASSISGGGDYEQYF. The DNA of the CDR3 is TGTGCCAGTAGTATATCTGGGGGGGGCGACTACGAGCAGTACTTC.

V usage is TRBV11-2 and J usage is TRBJ2-6, with TRBD2 identical over 13 bases. In germline, CDR1 is SGHAT, CDR2 FQNNGV. The CDR3 contains 18 residues. The J segment lost 0 bases and the V segment lost 5 bases, leaving 4 bases of the junction unmatched. This chain's CDR3 is CASSRTSGSRSGANVLTF. The CDR3 coding sequence is TGTGCCAGCAGCCGGACTAGCGGGAGTCGCTCTGGGGCCAACGTCCTGACTTTC.

The gene calls are TRBV12-3 or TRBV12-4 and TRBJ2-2; D is perhaps TRBD1 (6 bases). Trimming took 5 bases from V and 6 from J, leaving 7 bases between them. This CDR3 contains 12 residues. CDR3 protein: CASSTGSGELFF. CDR3 coding DNA: TGTGCCAGCAGTACAGGGTCCGGGGAGCTGTTTTTT.

The chain couples TRBV4-3 to TRBJ1-4; unclear D gene. Deletions cut 5 bases from V and 5 bases from J, with 9 bases between. The CDR3 has 13 residues. In germline, CDR1 is LGHNA, CDR2 YSLEER. CDR3 coding DNA: TGCGCCAGCAGCATACAAACGAATGAAAAACTGTTTTTT. As protein: CASSIQTNEKLFF.

The chain couples TRBV18 to TRBJ1-6; 9 bases map to TRBD1. Germline V gene sequence: CDR1 KGHSH, CDR2 LQKENI. The CDR3 covers 15 residues. The trim removed 4 bases at V and 7 bases at J, leaving 5 bases unmatched. CDR3 in DNA: TGTGCCAGCTCACAACAGGGGGCGCAGAATTCACCCCTCCACTTT. Translated, it gives CASSQQGAQNSPLHF.

The rearrangement uses TRBV18 and TRBJ2-7; 7 nucleotides line up with TRBD1. V lost 3 bases, J lost 5 bases, and 7 bases stayed unmatched. CDR3 length: 14 amino acids. Germline CDR1 KGHSH, CDR2 LQKENI. This CDR3 reads CASSPQGGLNEQYF. The DNA for the CDR3 is TGTGCCAGCTCACCCCAAGGGGGCCTTAACGAGCAGTACTTC.

J is TRBJ2-1 and V is TRBV5-4; no definite D call. Per the germline V gene, CDR1 is SGHNT and CDR2 is YYREEE (reference sequence). This CDR3 is built from 14 residues. With 1 base removed from V and 5 bases from J, the gap between germline ends came to 10 bases. In DNA form, the CDR3 reads TGTGCCAGCAGCTTGCCGTCTAGAGACAATGAGCAGTTCTTC. This codes for CASSLPSRDNEQFF.